The sequence of this TCR beta chain was determined in a study of blood T cell repertoires in COVID-19. Sequencing was performed with immunoSEQ multiplex PCR; in TCRdb, only in-frame clones are kept and a portion is missing. Here the sample spans around 260,000 clones, around 80% being singletons. J gave up 0 bases and V 6 bases, and 8 bases lay outside the gene matches. The CDR3 is made up of 16 amino acids. Germline CDR1 and CDR2: SGHTA and FQGTGA. Participants came from roughly 23 US areas, aged about 18 to 89 years. In assigning cohorts, the study relied on participant-reported clinical history. This chain uses TRBV7-3 with TRBJ2-1; 7 bases are shared with TRBD2. The sample consisted of PBMCs or T cells enriched from blood (not recorded which). The receptor's source is a man aged 25-45 years with acute COVID-19. The CDR3 reads CASSLSLASSYNEQFF. The CDR3 DNA follows: TGTGCCAGCAGTCTTTCACTAGCGAGCTCCTACAATGAGCAGTTCTTC.